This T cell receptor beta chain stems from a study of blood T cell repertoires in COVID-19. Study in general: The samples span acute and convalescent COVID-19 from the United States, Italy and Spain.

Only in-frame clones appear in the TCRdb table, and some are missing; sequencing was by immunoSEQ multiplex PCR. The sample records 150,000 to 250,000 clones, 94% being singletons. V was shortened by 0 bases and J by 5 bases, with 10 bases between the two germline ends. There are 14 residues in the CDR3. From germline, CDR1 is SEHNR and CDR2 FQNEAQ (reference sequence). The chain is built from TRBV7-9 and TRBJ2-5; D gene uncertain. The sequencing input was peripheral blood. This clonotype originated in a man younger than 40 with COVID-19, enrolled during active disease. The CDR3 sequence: CASSLAASTETQYF. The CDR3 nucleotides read TGTGCCAGCAGCTTAGCGGCTAGTACGGAGACCCAGTACTTC.